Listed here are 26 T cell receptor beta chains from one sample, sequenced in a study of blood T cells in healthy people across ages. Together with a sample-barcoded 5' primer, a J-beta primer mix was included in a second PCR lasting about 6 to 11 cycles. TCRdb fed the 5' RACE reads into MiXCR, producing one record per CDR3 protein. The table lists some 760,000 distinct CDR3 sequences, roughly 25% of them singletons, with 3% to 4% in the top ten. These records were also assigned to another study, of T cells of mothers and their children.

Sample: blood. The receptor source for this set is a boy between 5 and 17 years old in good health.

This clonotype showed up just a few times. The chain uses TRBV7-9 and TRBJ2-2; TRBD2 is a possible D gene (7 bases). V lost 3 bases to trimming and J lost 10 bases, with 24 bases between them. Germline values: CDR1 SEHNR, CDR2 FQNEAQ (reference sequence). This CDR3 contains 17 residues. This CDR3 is CASSFGRAGASSEELFF. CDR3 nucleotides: TGTGCCAGCAGCTTCGGGCGTGCGGGGGCTAGCTCTGAGGAGCTGTTTTTT. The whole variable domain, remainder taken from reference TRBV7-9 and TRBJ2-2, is DTGVSQNPRHKITKRGQNVTFRCDPISEHNRLYWYRQTLGQGPEFLTYFQNEAQLEKSRLLSDRFSAERPKGSFSTLEIQRTEQGDSAMYLCASSFGRAGASSEELFFGEGSRLTVL.

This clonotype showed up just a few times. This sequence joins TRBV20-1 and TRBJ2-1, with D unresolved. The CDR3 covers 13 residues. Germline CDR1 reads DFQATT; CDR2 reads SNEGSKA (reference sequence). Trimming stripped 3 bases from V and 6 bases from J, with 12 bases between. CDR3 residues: CSASVGRSNEQFF. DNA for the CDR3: TGCAGTGCTAGCGTGGGCCGTTCCAATGAGCAGTTCTTC.

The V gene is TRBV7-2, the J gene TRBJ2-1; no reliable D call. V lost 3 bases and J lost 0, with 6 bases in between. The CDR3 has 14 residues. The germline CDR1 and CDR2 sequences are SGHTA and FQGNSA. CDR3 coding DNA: TGTGCCAGCAGCTTCCACGGCTCCTACAATGAGCAGTTCTTC. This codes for CASSFHGSYNEQFF.

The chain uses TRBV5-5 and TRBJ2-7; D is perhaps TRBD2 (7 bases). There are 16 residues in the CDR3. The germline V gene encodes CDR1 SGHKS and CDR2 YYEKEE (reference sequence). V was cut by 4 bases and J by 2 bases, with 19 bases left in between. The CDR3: CASSLAGARVPYEQYF. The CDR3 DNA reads TGTGCCAGCAGCCTGGCGGGGGCCAGGGTACCCTACGAGCAGTACTTC.

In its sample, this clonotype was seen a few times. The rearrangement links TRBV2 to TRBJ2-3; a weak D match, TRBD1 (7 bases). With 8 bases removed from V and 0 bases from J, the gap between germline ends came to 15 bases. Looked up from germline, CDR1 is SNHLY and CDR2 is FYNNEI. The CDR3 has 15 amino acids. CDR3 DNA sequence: TGTGCCAGCGTAGGAGGGGGCCCAAGCACAGATACGCAGTATTTT. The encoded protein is CASVGGGPSTDTQYF.

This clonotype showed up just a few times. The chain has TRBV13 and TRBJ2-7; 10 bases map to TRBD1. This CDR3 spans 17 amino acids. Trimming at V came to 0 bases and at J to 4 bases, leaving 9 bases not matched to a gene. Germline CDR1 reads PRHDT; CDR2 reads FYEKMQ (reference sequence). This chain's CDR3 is CASSLGWGQGNEYEQYF. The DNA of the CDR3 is TGTGCCAGCAGCTTAGGCTGGGGACAGGGGAACGAGTACGAGCAGTACTTC.

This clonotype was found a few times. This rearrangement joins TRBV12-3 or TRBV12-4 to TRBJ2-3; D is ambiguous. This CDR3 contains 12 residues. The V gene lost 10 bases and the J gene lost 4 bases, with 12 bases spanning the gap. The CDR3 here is CATPDASDTQYF. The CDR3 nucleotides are TGTGCCACACCCGACGCGTCAGATACGCAGTATTTT.

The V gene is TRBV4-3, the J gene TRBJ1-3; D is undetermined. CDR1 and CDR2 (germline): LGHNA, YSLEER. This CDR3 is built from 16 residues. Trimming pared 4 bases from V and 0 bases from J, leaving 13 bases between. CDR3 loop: CASSPGRQSSGNTIYF. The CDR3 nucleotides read TGCGCCAGCAGCCCCGGCAGGCAGAGCTCTGGAAACACCATATATTTT.

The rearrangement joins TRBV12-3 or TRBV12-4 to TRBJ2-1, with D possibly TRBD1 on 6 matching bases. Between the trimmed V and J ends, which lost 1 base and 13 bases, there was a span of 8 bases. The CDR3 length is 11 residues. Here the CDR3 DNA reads TGTGCCAGCAGTTTAGAGACAGGCCAGTTCTTC. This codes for CASSLETGQFF.

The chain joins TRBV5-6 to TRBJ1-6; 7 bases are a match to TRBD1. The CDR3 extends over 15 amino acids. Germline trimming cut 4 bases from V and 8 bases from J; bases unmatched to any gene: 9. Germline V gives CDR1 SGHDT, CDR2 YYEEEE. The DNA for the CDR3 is TGTGCCAGCAGCCGACCGGGACAGCTTGATTCACCCCTCCACTTT. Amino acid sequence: CASSRPGQLDSPLHF.

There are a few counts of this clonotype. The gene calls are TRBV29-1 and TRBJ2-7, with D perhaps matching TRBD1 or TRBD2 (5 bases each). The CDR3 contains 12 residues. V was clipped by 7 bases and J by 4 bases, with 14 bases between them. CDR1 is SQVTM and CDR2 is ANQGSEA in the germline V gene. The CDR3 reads CSATSWGYEQYF. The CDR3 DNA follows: TGCAGCGCCACGTCCTGGGGGTACGAGCAGTACTTC.

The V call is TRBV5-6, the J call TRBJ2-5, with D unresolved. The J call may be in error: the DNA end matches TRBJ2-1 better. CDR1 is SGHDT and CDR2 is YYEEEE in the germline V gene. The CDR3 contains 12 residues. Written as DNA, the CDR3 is TGTGCCAGCAGCAATTTAGGCGATGAGCAGTTCTTC. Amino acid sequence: CASSNLGDEQFF.

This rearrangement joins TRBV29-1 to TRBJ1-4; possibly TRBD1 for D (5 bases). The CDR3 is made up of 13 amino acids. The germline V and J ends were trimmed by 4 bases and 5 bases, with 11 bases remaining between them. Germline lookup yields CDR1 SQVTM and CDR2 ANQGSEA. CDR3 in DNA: TGCAGCGTTGGAGCGGGGGGGAATGAAAAACTGTTTTTT. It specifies CSVGAGGNEKLFF.

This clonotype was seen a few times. CDR3 in amino acids: CATANGGSTEAFF. The CDR3 DNA follows: TGTGCCACCGCGAACGGGGGGTCTACTGAAGCTTTCTTT. The chain uses TRBV3-1 and TRBJ1-1; maybe TRBD1 (5 bases). The CDR3 sequence is 13 residues long. Germline CDR1 reads LGHDT; CDR2 reads YNNKEL (reference sequence). Trimming pared 10 bases from V and 5 bases from J, leaving 17 bases between.

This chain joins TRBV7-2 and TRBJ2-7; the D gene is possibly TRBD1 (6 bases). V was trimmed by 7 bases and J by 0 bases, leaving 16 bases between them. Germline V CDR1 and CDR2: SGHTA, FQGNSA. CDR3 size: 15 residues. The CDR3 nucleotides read TGTGCCAGCACCACAGGGTTGCGGCACTCCTACGAGCAGTACTTC. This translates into CASTTGLRHSYEQYF.

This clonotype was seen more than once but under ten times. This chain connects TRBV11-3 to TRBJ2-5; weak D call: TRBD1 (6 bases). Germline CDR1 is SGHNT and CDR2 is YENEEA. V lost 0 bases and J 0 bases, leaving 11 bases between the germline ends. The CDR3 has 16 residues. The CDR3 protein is CASSLEDRGYQETQYF. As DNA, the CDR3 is TGTGCCAGCAGCTTAGAGGACAGAGGCTACCAAGAGACCCAGTACTTC. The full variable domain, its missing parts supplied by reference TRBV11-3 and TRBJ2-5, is EAGVVQSPRYKIIEKKQPVAFWCNPISGHNTLYWYLQNLGQGPELLIRYENEEAVDDSQLPKDRFSAERLKGVDSTLKIQPAELGDSAVYLCASSLEDRGYQETQYFGPGTRLLVL.

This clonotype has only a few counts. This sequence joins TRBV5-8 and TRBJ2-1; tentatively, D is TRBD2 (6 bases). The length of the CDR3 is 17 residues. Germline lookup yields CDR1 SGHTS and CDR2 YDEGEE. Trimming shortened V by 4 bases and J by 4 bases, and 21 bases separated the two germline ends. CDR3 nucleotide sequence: TGTGCCAGCAGCCGATTAAGGGCGGGACCAACATACAATGAGCAGTTCTTC. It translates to CASSRLRAGPTYNEQFF.

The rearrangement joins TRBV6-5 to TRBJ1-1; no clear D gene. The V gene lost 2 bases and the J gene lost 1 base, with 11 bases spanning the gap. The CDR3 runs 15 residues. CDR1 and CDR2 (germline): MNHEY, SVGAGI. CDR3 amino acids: CASSYTGSRNTEAFF. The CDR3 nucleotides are TGTGCCAGCAGTTACACTGGCAGCCGGAACACTGAAGCTTTCTTT.

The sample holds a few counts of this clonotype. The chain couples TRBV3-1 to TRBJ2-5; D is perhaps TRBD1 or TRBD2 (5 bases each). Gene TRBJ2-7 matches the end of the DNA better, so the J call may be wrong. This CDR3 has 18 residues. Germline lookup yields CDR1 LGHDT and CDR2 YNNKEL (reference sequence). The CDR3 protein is CASSQESFGWGSTYEQYF. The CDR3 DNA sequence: TGTGCCAGCAGCCAAGAAAGTTTCGGGTGGGGGTCTACCTACGAGCAGTACTTC.

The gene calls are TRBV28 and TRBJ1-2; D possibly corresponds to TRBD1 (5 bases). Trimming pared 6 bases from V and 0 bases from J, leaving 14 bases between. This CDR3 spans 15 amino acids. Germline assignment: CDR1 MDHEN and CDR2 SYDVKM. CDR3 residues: CASRQTASANYGYTF. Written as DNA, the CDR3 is TGTGCCAGCAGGCAGACAGCTTCGGCTAACTATGGCTACACCTTC.

CDR3 nucleotides: TGTGCCAGCAGGCAGGGTTGGGGCACAGATACGCAGTATTTT. Its protein product is CASRQGWGTDTQYF. The V and J genes are TRBV6-1 and TRBJ2-3; weak D call: TRBD1 (5 bases). Trimming removed 6 bases from V and 1 base from J, with 11 bases in between. Germline CDR1 MNHNS, CDR2 SASEGT. This CDR3 is 14 amino acids long.

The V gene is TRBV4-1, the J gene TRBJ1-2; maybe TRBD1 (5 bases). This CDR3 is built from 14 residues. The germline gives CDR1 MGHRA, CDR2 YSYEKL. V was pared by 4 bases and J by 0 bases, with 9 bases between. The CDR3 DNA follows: TGCGCCAGCAGCCCACAGGAAGCTAACTATGGCTACACCTTC. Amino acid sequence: CASSPQEANYGYTF.

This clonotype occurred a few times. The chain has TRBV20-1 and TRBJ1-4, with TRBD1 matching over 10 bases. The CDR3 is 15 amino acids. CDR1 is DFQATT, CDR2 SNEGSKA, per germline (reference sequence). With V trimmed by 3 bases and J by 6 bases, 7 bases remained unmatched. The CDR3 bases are TGCAGTGCTAGGCCTGGGGGGACAGGGGATGAAAAACTGTTTTTT. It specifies CSARPGGTGDEKLFF.

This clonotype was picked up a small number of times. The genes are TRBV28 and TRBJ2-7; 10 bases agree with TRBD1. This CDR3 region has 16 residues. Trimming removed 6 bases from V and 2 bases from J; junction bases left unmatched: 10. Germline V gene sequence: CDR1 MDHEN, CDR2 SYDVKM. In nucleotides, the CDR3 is TGTGCCAGCAGCCACGCCGGGACAGGGGCTCCCTACGAGCAGTACTTC. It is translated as CASSHAGTGAPYEQYF.

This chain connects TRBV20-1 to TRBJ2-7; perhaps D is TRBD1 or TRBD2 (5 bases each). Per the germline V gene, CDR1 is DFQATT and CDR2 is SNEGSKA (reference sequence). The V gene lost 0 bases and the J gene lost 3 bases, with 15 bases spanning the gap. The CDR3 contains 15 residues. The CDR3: CSARDQQGRYYEQYF. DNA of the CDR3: TGCAGTGCTAGAGATCAGCAGGGACGGTACTACGAGCAGTACTTC.

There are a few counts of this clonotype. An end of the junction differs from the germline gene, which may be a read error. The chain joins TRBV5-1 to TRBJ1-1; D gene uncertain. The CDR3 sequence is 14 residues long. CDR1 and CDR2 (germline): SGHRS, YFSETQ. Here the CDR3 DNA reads TGCGCCAGCAGCTTGGAGGGCAGGAACACTGAAGTTTTCTTT. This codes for CASSLEGRNTEVFF.